The 13 T cell receptor beta chains presented below share a single source sample, sequenced in a study of cytomegalovirus exposure and HLA in healthy donors. 13 Jbeta primers and 60 Vbeta primers were used for the PCR. Profiled with immunoSEQ multiplex PCR; TCRdb holds only in-frame clones, not every one. The sample lists roughly 160,000 clones, about four fifths occurring once. The sample consisted of PBMCs. These receptor sequences come from a man aged 25 to 40 in good health and CMV-seronegative.

The chain has TRBV18 and TRBJ1-6; possible D gene TRBD1, 5 bases. The CDR3 has 15 amino acids. Deletions cut 3 bases from V and 8 bases from J, with 14 bases between. The germline V gene has CDR1 KGHSH and CDR2 LQKENI. For the CDR3, the DNA is TGTGCCAGCTCACCCGCGGGACGTGTATATTCACCCCTCCACTTT. This translates into CASSPAGRVYSPLHF.

The genes are TRBV5-1 and TRBJ2-5; a weak D match, TRBD2 (6 bases). TRBJ2-7 matches the DNA end more closely, so the J call is doubtful. The CDR3 length is 13 residues. Germline loops: CDR1 SGHRS, CDR2 YFSETQ. The CDR3 loop is CASSRPGGYEQYF. DNA of the CDR3: TGCGCCAGCAGCCGTCCTGGGGGGTACGAGCAGTACTTC.

This clone was observed a handful of times. The chain joins TRBV6-6 to TRBJ1-6, with a weak D call TRBD1 (6 bases). The germline V and J ends were trimmed by 4 bases and 7 bases, with 11 bases remaining between them. The CDR3 contains 14 residues. From germline, CDR1 is MNHNY and CDR2 SVGAGI (reference sequence). CDR3 region: CASSSQGRNSPLHF. DNA of the CDR3: TGTGCCAGCAGTTCCCAGGGGCGGAATTCACCCCTCCACTTT.

The chain joins TRBV5-1 to TRBJ1-2, with D perhaps matching TRBD1 (6 bases). Trimming removed 1 base at V and 4 bases at J, with 14 bases between. This CDR3 contains 15 residues. Germline CDR1 SGHRS, CDR2 YFSETQ. Here the CDR3 DNA reads TGCGCCAGCAGCTTGTCTCAGGGGACGCCCTATGGCTACACCTTC. Translation gives CASSLSQGTPYGYTF.

This clone was seen just once. An end of the junction does not agree with germline; a read error may underlie this. The V gene is TRBV7-9, the J gene TRBJ1-1, with D uncertain. The CDR3 has 17 residues. Germline V gene sequence: CDR1 SEHNR, CDR2 FQNEAQ (reference sequence). The DNA of the CDR3 is TGTTCCAGCAGCTTGGGGATACAGTTCGAGGGCGAAACTGAAGCTTTCTTT. Translating gives CSSSLGIQFEGETEAFF.

The CDR3 loop is CASNTRGTEAFF. CDR3 nucleotide sequence: TGTGCCAGCAACACGAGGGGGACTGAAGCTTTCTTT. The genes are TRBV6-5 and TRBJ1-1, with a tentative D call TRBD1 (6 bases). The CDR3 extends over 12 amino acids. The V gene lost 7 bases and the J gene lost 5 bases, with 11 bases spanning the gap. CDR1 is MNHEY and CDR2 is SVGAGI in the germline V gene.

The V call is TRBV30, the J call TRBJ2-5, with TRBD2 matching 7 bases. Near its end, the DNA agrees better with TRBJ2-7, so the J call may be wrong. CDR3 length: 13 amino acids. Germline values: CDR1 GTSNPN, CDR2 SVGIG (reference sequence). The CDR3 nucleotides read TGTGCCTGCCTGAGGGCGGGGGCCTACGAGCAGTACTTC. It specifies CACLRAGAYEQYF.

V usage is TRBV19 and J usage is TRBJ1-6, with TRBD1 identical over 7 bases. Germline V gene lookup returns CDR1 LNHDA and CDR2 SQIVND (reference sequence). V shed 3 bases and J 8 bases; nucleotides not matched to a gene: 7. The CDR3 contains 15 residues. The chain's CDR3 is CASSMGQPKYSPLHF. The CDR3 nucleotides are TGTGCCAGTAGTATGGGACAGCCAAAATATTCACCCCTCCACTTT.

V and J are TRBV25-1 and TRBJ2-1; D unclear. Looked up from germline, CDR1 is MGHDK and CDR2 is SYGVNS. The CDR3 length is 13 residues. V was pared by 3 bases and J by 0 bases, with 3 bases between. The CDR3, as DNA: TGTGCCAGCAGTGACGGCTCCTACAATGAGCAGTTCTTC. The encoded protein is CASSDGSYNEQFF.

The rearrangement links TRBV7-6 to TRBJ2-2; tentative D call: TRBD2 (6 bases). Germline loops: CDR1 SGHVS, CDR2 FNYEAQ. V lost 0 bases to trimming and J lost 7 bases, with 12 bases between them. The CDR3 extends over 15 amino acids. The CDR3 protein is CASSLAGGQSGELFF. Written as DNA, the CDR3 is TGTGCCAGCAGCTTAGCCGGGGGTCAAAGCGGGGAGCTGTTTTTT.

The chain is built from TRBV27 and TRBJ2-7; 11 bases match TRBD2. CDR3 length: 17 amino acids. With V trimmed by 2 bases and J by 6 bases, 12 bases remained unmatched. CDR1 is MNHEY, CDR2 SMNVEV, per germline (reference sequence). The CDR3 region is CASSLKLAGARPSEQYF. As DNA, the CDR3 is TGTGCCAGCAGTTTAAAACTAGCGGGAGCGAGACCGTCCGAGCAGTACTTC.

This clone was observed once. The chain carries TRBV9 and TRBJ1-2, with TRBD1 matching 8 bases. The J segment lost 0 bases and the V segment lost 4 bases, leaving 11 bases of the junction unmatched. The CDR3 spans 17 residues. The germline gives CDR1 SGDLS, CDR2 YYNGEE. CDR3 in amino acids: CASSTDRANIANYGYTF. The CDR3 DNA follows: TGTGCCAGCAGCACGGACAGGGCGAATATCGCTAACTATGGCTACACCTTC.

This chain joins TRBV27 and TRBJ2-7; D may be TRBD1 (5 bases). The V gene's germline CDR1 is MNHEY and CDR2 SMNVEV (reference sequence). V lost 3 bases to trimming and J lost 3 bases, with 9 bases between them. The CDR3 runs to 13 residues. CDR3 in amino acids: CASSFDSFYEQYF. DNA for the CDR3: TGTGCCAGCAGTTTCGACAGTTTCTACGAGCAGTACTTC.